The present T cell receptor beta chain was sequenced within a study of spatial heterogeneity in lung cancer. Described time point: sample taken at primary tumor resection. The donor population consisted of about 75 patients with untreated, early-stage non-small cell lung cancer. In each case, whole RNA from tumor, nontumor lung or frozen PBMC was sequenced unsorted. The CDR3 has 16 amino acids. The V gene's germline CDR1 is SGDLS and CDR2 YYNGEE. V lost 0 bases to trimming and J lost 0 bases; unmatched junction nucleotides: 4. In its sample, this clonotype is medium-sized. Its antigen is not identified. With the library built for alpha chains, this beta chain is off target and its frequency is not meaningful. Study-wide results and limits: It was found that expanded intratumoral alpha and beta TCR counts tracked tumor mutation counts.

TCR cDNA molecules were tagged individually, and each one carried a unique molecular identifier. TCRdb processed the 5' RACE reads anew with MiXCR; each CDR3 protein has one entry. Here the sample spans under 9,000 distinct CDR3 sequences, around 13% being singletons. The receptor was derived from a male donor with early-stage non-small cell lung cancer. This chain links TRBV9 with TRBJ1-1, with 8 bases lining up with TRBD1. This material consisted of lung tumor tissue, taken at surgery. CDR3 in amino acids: CASSVATGALNTEAFF. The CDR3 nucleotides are TGTGCCAGCAGCGTAGCGACAGGGGCCTTGAACACTGAAGCTTTCTTT.